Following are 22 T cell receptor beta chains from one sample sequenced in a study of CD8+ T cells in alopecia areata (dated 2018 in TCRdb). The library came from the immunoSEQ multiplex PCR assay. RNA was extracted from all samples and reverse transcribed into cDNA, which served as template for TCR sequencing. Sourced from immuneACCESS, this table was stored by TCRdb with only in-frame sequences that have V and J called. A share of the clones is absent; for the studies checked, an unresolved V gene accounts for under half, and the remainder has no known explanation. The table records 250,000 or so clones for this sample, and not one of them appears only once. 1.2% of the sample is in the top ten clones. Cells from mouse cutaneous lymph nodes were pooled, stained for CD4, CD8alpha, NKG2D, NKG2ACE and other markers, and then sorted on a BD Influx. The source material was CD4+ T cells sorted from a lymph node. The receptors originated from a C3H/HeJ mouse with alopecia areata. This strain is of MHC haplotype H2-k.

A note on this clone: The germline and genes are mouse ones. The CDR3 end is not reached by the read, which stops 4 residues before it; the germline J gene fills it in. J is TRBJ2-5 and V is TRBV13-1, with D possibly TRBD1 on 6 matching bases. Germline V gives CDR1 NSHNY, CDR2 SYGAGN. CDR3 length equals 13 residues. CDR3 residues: CASSQGREDTQYF. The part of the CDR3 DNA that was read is TGTGCCAGCAGCCAGGGGAGGGAAGAC.

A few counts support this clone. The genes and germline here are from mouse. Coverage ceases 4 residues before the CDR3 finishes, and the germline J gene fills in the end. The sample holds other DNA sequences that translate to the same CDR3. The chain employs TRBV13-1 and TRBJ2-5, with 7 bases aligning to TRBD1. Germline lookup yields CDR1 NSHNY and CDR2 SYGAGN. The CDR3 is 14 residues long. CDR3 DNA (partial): TGTGCCAGCAGTGATCGGCAGGGGGAAGAC. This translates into CASSDRQGED. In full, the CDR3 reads CASSDRQGEDTQYF.

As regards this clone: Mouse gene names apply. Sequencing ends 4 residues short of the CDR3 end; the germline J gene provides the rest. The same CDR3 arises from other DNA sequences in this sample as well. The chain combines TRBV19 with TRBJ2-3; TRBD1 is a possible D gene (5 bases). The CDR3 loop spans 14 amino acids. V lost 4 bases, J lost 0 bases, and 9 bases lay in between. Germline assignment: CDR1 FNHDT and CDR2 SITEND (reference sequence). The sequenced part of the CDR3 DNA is TGTGCCAGCAGTCGACAGTCTAGTGCAGAA. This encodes CASSRQSSAE. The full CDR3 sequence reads CASSRQSSAETLYF.

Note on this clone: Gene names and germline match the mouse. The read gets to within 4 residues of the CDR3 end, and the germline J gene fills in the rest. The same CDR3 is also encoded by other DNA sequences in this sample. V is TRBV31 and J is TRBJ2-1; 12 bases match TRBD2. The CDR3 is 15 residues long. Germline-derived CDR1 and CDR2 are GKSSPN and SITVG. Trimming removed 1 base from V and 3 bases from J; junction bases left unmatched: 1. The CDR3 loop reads CAWSQGLGGYAEQFF. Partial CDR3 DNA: TGTGCCTGGAGTCAGGGACTGGGGGGCTATGCT.

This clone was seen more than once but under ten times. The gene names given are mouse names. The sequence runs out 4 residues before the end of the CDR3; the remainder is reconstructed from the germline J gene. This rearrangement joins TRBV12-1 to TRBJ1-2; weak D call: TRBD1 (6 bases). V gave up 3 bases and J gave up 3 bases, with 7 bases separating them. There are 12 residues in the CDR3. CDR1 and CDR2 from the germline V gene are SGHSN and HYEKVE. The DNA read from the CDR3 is TGTGCCAGCTCTACAGGGTACTCC. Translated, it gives CASSTGYS. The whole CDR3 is CASSTGYSDYTF.

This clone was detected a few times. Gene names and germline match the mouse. The CDR3 DNA, read in part, is TGTGCCAGCAGCCTACCGGGACAGACAAACTCC. Translated, it gives CASSLPGQTNS. The full CDR3 is CASSLPGQTNSDYTF. This rearrangement joins TRBV2 to TRBJ1-2; 7 bases are a match to TRBD1. The DNA ends 4 residues before the CDR3 does, and the rest of the CDR3 is filled in from the germline J gene. After removal of 4 bases from V and 0 bases from J, the junction contained 5 bases not matched to a gene. The CDR3 extends over 15 amino acids. Germline lookup yields CDR1 LGHNA and CDR2 YSYQKL. Drawing the rest from reference TRBV2 and TRBJ1-2, the complete variable domain is DPKIIQKPKYLVAVTGSEKILICEQYLGHNAMYWYRQSAKKPLEFMFSYSYQKLMDNQTASSRFQPQSSKKNHLDLQITALKPDDSATYFCASSLPGQTNSDYTFGSGTRLLVI.

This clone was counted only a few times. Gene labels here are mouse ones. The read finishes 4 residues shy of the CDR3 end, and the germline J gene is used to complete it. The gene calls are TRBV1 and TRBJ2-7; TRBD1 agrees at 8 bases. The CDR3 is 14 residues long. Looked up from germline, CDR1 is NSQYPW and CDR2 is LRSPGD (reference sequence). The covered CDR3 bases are TGCACCTGCAGTGCAGCCCGGGACAGGTAT. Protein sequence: CTCSAARDRY. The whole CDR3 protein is CTCSAARDRYEQYF.

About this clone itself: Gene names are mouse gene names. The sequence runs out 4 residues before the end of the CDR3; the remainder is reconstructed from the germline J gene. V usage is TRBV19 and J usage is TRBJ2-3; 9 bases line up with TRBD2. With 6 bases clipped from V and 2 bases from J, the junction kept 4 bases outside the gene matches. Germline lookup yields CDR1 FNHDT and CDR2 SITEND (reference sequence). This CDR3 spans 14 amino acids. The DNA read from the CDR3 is TGTGCCAGCAAGACTGGGGGAATTGCAGAA. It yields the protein CASKTGGIAE. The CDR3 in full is CASKTGGIAETLYF.

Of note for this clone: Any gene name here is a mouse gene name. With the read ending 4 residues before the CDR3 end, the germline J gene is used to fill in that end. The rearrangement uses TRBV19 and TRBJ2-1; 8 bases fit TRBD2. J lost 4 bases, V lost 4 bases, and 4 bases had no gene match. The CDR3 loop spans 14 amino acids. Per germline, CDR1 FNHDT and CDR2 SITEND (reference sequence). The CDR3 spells CASSETGVYAEQFF. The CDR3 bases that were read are TGTGCCAGCAGTGAGACTGGGGTGTATGCT.

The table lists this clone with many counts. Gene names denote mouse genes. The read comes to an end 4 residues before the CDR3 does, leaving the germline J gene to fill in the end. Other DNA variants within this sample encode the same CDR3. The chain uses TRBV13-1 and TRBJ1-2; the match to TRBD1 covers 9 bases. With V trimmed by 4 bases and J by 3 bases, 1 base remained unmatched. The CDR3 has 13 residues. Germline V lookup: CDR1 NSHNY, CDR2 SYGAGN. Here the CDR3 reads CASSRDRDSDYTF. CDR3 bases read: TGTGCCAGCAGTCGGGACAGGGACTCC.

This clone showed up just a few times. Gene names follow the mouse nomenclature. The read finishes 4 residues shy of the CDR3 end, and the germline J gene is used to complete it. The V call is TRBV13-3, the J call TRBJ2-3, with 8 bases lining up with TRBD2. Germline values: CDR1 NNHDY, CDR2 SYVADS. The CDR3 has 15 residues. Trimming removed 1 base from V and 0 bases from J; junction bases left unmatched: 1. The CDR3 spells CASSDYWGSAETLYF. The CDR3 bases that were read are TGTGCCAGCAGTGATTACTGGGGGAGTGCAGAA.

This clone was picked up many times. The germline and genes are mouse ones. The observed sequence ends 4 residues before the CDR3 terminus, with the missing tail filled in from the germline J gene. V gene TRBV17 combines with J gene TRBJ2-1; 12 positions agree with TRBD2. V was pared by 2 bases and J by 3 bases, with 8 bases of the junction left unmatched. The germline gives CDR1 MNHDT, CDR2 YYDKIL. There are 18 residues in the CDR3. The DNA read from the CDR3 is TGTGCTAGCAGTAGATCTTCCGGGACTGGGGGGTTCTATGCT. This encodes CASSRSSGTGGFYA. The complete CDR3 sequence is CASSRSSGTGGFYAEQFF.

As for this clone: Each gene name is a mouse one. The sequenced part of the CDR3 DNA is TGTGCCAGCTCTCTAAAGGGGACAGGGTATGCT. Protein sequence: CASSLKGTGYA. The CDR3 in its entirety is CASSLKGTGYAEQFF. The chain joins TRBV12-1 to TRBJ2-1; 9 bases agree with TRBD1. The sequence runs out 4 residues before the end of the CDR3; the remainder is reconstructed from the germline J gene. CDR1 is SGHSN, CDR2 HYEKVE, per germline. The CDR3 has 15 residues. Trimming cost V 1 base and J 4 bases; bases outside gene matches: 4.

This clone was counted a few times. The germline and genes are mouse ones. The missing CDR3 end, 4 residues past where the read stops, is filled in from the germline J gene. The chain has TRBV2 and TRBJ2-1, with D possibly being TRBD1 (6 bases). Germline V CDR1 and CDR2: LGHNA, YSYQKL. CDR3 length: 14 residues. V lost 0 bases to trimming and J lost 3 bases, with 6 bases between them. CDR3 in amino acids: CASSQDRGYAEQFF. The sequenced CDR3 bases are TGTGCCAGCAGCCAAGACAGGGGCTATGCT.

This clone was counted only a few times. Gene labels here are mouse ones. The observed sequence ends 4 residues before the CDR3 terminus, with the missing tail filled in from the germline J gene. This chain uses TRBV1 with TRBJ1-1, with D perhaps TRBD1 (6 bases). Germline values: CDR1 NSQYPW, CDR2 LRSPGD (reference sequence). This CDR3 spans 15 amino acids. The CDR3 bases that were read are TGCACCTGCAGTGCCCCGACTGGGGGGGCGGAA. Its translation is CTCSAPTGGAE. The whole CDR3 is CTCSAPTGGAEEVFF.

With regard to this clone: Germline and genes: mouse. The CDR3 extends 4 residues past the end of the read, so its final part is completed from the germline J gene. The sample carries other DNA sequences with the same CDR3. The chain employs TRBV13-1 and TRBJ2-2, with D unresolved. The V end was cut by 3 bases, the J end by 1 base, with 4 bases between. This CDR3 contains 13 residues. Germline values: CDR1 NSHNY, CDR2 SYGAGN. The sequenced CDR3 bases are TGTGCCAGCAGTGTCCAAAACACCGGG. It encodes CASSVQNTG. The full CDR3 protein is CASSVQNTGQLYF.

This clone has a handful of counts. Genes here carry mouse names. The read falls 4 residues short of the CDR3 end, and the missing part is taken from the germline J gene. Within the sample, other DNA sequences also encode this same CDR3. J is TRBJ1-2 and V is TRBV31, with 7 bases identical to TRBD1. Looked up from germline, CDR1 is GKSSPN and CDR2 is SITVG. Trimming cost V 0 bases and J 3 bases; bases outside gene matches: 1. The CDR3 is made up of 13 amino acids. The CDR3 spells CAWSLRGDSDYTF. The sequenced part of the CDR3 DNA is TGTGCCTGGAGTCTCAGGGGGGACTCC.

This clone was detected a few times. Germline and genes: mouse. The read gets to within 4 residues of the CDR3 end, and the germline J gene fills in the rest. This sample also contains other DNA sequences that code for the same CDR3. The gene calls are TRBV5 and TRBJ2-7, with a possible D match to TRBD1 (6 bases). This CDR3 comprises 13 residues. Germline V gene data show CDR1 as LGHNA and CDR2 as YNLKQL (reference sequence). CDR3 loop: CASSQEGGYEQYF. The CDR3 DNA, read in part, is TGTGCCAGCAGCCAAGAAGGGGGTTAT.

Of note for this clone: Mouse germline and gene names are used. CDR3 bases read: TGTGCCAGCAGTGACTGGACAGGGGGCCTCTATGCT. Translated: CASSDWTGGLYA. The full CDR3 protein is CASSDWTGGLYAEQFF. The rearrangement joins TRBV13-1 to TRBJ2-1, with TRBD1 identical over 11 bases. The CDR3 is cut off 4 residues early in the read; its end comes from the germline J gene. Trimming at V came to 2 bases and at J to 3 bases, leaving 4 bases not matched to a gene. The CDR3 totals 16 residues. Germline V gene sequence: CDR1 NSHNY, CDR2 SYGAGN.

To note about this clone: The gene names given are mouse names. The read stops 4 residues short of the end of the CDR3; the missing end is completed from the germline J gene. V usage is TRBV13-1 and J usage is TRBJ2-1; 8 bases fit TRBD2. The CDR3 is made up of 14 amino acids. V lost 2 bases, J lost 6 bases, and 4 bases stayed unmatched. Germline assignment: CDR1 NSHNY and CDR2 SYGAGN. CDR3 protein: CASSDYWGFAEQFF. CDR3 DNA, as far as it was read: TGTGCCAGCAGTGACTACTGGGGGTTTGCT.

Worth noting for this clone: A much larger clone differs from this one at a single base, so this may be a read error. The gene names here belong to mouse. The chain's CDR3 is CASSLDRNYAEQFF. The CDR3 DNA, read in part, is TGTGCCAGCAGTCTCGACAGAAACTATGCT. J is TRBJ2-1 and V is TRBV19, with D possibly being TRBD1 (5 bases). The CDR3 is cut off 4 residues early in the read; its end comes from the germline J gene. CDR1 and CDR2 from the germline V gene are FNHDT and SITEND (reference sequence). Trimming removed 4 bases from V and 1 base from J, with 9 bases in between. The CDR3 runs to 14 residues.

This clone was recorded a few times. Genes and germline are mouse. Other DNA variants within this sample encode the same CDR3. CDR3 protein: CASGEDSANTEVFF. CDR3 DNA (partial): TGTGCCAGCGGTGAAGACAGTGCAAACACA. This chain uses TRBV13-2 with TRBJ1-1, with a possible D match to TRBD1 (5 bases). The read terminates 4 residues ahead of where the CDR3 ends, so the germline J gene completes it. Trimming took 2 bases from V and 0 from J, leaving 8 bases between them. The germline V gene has CDR1 NNHNN and CDR2 SYGAGS (reference sequence). The CDR3 totals 14 residues.